This T cell receptor (beta chain) was profiled in a study of shared clonotypes between healthy human individuals. The study, taken as a whole, reports: Sharing of clonotypes among donors was expected to vary with sequencing depth.

Some clones are missing from TCRdb's copy, which holds only in-frame ones; the method was immunoSEQ multiplex PCR. The sample lists about 580,000 clones, 95% to 98% occurring once. Concerning this clone itself: Its matching antigen is unknown.

In the naive CD8 group, cells lacked CD45RO and were positively selected for CCR7, so terminally differentiated effector memory CD45RA+ cells were left out. Adult Caucasians living in Nashville, Tennessee made up all of the donors. Germline trimming cut 3 bases from V and 5 bases from J; bases unmatched to any gene: 3. Germline V gene data show CDR1 as SGHAT and CDR2 as FQNNGV. The CDR3 is 15 amino acids. The sequencing sample was made of naive CD8+ T cells sorted from blood. The TCR was taken from a man under 40 in good health. This chain connects TRBV11-2 to TRBJ2-1; the match to TRBD2 covers 11 bases. CDR3 protein: CASSLGLADDNEQFF. Here the CDR3 DNA reads TGTGCCAGCAGCTTGGGACTAGCGGATGACAATGAGCAGTTCTTC.